This T cell receptor beta chain was found in a study of T cells after yellow fever vaccination. Broader study findings: Clones that expanded after primary vaccination mostly reappeared after the booster (nearly 98% CD4, 80% to 90% CD8).

One entry per CDR3 protein results from TCRdb running MiXCR on the 5' RACE reads. The sample records a few hundred thousand distinct CDR3 sequences, about 8.3% being singletons. This clonotype was counted only a few times. The antigen remains unidentified. The CDR3 extends over 16 amino acids. CDR1 and CDR2 from the germline V gene are SGHAT and FQNNGV. The ends were cut back, 6 bases at V and 6 bases at J, with 22 bases in the middle. The V and J genes are TRBV11-2 and TRBJ2-3, with a possible D match to TRBD2 (7 bases). The clonotype comes from a man younger than 35 who received the YFV17D yellow fever vaccine. The specimen was PBMCs, collected around 45 days after the first yellow fever vaccination. CDR3: CASSSLRGRPWDTQYF. The CDR3 DNA sequence: TGTGCCAGCAGTTCTTTGCGGGGGCGGCCGTGGGATACGCAGTATTTT.